These T cell receptor beta chains were read from a single sample in a study of cytomegalovirus exposure and HLA in healthy donors. Here immunoSEQ multiplex PCR was the method, and the copy in TCRdb shows in-frame clones only, minus some. The sample totals around 160,000 clones; its top ten clones hold around 1.5%. Sequenced material: PBMCs. The receptors stem from a woman aged 50 to 60 in good health and CMV-seronegative. The CDR3 runs from the conserved cysteine through the conserved F or W. The order of the fields is D gene, J gene, V gene, CDR3 DNA, CDR3 protein. D genes are given only for firm matches.

>.|TRBJ2-2|TRBV29-1
TGCAGCGTTGTCCGAGAGGGCAGGACCGGGGAGCTGTTTTTT
CSVVREGRTGELFF
>TRBD2|TRBJ2-1|TRBV5-1
TGCGCCAGCGCCCTATATGCGGGGGAGGGGCCCAATGAGCAGTTCTTC
CASALYAGEGPNEQFF
>TRBD1|TRBJ1-5|TRBV5-4
TGTGCCAGCAGCCCGGACAGGGGCAATCAGCCCCAGCATTTT
CASSPDRGNQPQHF
>TRBD1|TRBJ2-7|TRBV11-2
TGTGCCAGCAGCTTCTTGACGGGACAGACCTACGAGCAGTACTTC
CASSFLTGQTYEQYF
>.|TRBJ1-5|TRBV4-1
TGCGCCAGCAGCCAATCGGACTGGTTGGAGCCCCAGCATTTT
CASSQSDWLEPQHF
>.|TRBJ1-1|TRBV30
TGTGCCTGGAGTCGAGTTGATTGGGCTTTCTTT
CAWSRVDWAFF
>.|TRBJ2-1|TRBV7-3
TGTGCCAGCAGCCCGTTGGCAGGGCCTAATGAGCAGTTCTTC
CASSPLAGPNEQFF
>TRBD2|TRBJ2-3|TRBV5-1
TGCGCCAGCAGCCCTAGCGGTAGCACAGATACGCAGTATTTT
CASSPSGSTDTQYF
>.|TRBJ1-1|TRBV28
TGTGCCAGCAGTCTTCTGAACACTGAAGCTTTCTTT
CASSLLNTEAFF
>TRBD2|TRBJ2-1|TRBV11-1
TGTGCCAGCAGCTTAGGCGGGAGCTCCTACAATGAGCAGTTCTTC
CASSLGGSSYNEQFF
>.|TRBJ1-2|TRBV30
TGTGCCTGGAGTGTAGACAGTAACTATGGCTACACCTTC
CAWSVDSNYGYTF
>TRBD2|TRBJ2-7|TRBV7-6
TGTGCCAGCAGCTTAGTAGCGGGCCACTCCTACGAGCAGTACTTC
CASSLVAGHSYEQYF
>TRBD1|TRBJ2-7|TRBV6-6
TGTGCCACCACGGACAGGGAGGCCGAGCAGTACTTC
CATTDREAEQYF
>TRBD1|TRBJ1-4|TRBV5-6
TGTGCCAGCAGCTCGGGGCAGGGGGCAACTAATGAAAAACTGTTTTTT
CASSSGQGATNEKLFF
>.|TRBJ2-7|TRBV20-1
TGCAGTGCTGACGGACACAACGAGCAGTACTTC
CSADGHNEQYF
>.|TRBJ2-7|TRBV27
TGTGCCACCATATCGGGCTACGAGCAGTACTTC
CATISGYEQYF
>.|TRBJ1-1|TRBV19
TGTGCCAGTAGTGTCGGAATTGGGAGCACTGAAGCTTTCTTT
CASSVGIGSTEAFF
>TRBD1|TRBJ1-1|TRBV10-3
TGTGCCATCAGCCCTCAGGGGGGCCTTATTAACACTGAAGCTTTCTTT
CAISPQGGLINTEAFF
>TRBD2|TRBJ2-1|TRBV7-3
TGTGCCAGCAGCTTAGGGTCGGGGGGGTACAATGAGCAGTTCTTC
CASSLGSGGYNEQFF
>.|TRBJ1-2|TRBV19
TGTGCCAGTAGTATCCCGACAGGTGGCTACACCTTC
CASSIPTGGYTF
>.|TRBJ2-1|TRBV28
TGTGCCAGCAGCCCCACCCTAGGCGCTGAGCAGTTCTTC
CASSPTLGAEQFF
>TRBD1|TRBJ1-1|TRBV6-5
TGTGCCAGCAGTTACTCGGCAGGGGGCCATCGGACTGAAGCTTTCTTT
CASSYSAGGHRTEAFF
>.|TRBJ1-1|TRBV4-2
TGTGCCAGCAGCCAGGCTGGGAGGAACACTGAAGCTTTCTTT
CASSQAGRNTEAFF
>.|TRBJ1-5|TRBV18
TGTGCCAGCTCGAGGGGGAGCGATCAGCCCCAGCATTTT
CASSRGSDQPQHF
>.|TRBJ2-1|TRBV28
TGTGCCAGCAGTCCCCACAGGGAAGGCTACAATGAGCAGTTCTTC
CASSPHREGYNEQFF
>.|TRBJ1-5|TRBV7-2
TGTGCCAGCAGCTTATTCGGGGGGCCTCAGCCCCAGCATTTT
CASSLFGGPQPQHF
>TRBD1|TRBJ2-1|TRBV4-2
TGTGCCAGCAGCCAAGGGGACAGGGGAGTGTACAATGAGCAGTTCTTC
CASSQGDRGVYNEQFF
>TRBD2|TRBJ2-5|TRBV4-3
TGCGCCAGCAGCCAAGATACGGCTAGCGGGAGCTCCCAGTACTTC
CASSQDTASGSSQYF
>TRBD2|TRBJ2-1|TRBV6-4
TGTGCCAGCAATAGAGCGGGAGGGGGCAATGAGCAGTTCTTC
CASNRAGGGNEQFF
>.|TRBJ1-2|TRBV7-2
TGTGCCAGCAGCTTAATTGGCATATCGGGTGGCTACACCTTC
CASSLIGISGGYTF
>.|TRBJ1-1|TRBV4-1
TGCGCCAGCAGCGTTAGGGACACTTGGAACACTGAAGCTTTCTTT
CASSVRDTWNTEAFF
>TRBD1|TRBJ2-6|TRBV5-1
TGCGCCAGCAGCCTGTGGACAGGGGCTGCCTCTGGGGCCAACGTCCTGACTTTC
CASSLWTGAASGANVLTF
>.|TRBJ1-4|TRBV29-1
TGCAGCGTCCAACAGGAGCCGGAGAAACTGTTTTTT
CSVQQEPEKLFF
>TRBD1|TRBJ2-5|TRBV15
TGTGCCACCAGCAGGACAGGGGGTAGGGCGACCCAGTACTTC
CATSRTGGRATQYF
>.|TRBJ2-2|TRBV18
TGTGCCAGCTCACCTGGTGGAGGCACGAACACCGGGGAGCTGTTTTTT
CASSPGGGTNTGELFF
>TRBD2|TRBJ2-1|TRBV6-1
TGTGCCAGCAGTGAGCTAGCGGGAGGGGATAATGAGCAGTTCTTC
CASSELAGGDNEQFF
>TRBD2|TRBJ2-2|TRBV9
TGTGCCAGCAGCTTGGGACTAGCTAGGACCGGGGAGCTGTTTTTT
CASSLGLARTGELFF
>.|TRBJ1-1|TRBV6-6
TGTGCCAGCAGCTCAACCCGGGAGAACACTGAAGCTTTCTTT
CASSSTRENTEAFF
>.|TRBJ2-7|TRBV6-5
TGTGCCAGCAGTTACGTTCAGGGGACCTACGAGCAGTACTTC
CASSYVQGTYEQYF
>.|TRBJ1-1|TRBV7-8
TGTGCCAGCAGCTTAAGTTACGCGGGGGCGCGAGACACTGAAGCTTTCTTT
CASSLSYAGARDTEAFF
>.|TRBJ1-6|TRBV4-2
TGTGCCAGCAGCCAAGATTGGCAGGGAAGTTCACCCCTCCACTTT
CASSQDWQGSSPLHF
>TRBD1|TRBJ2-1|TRBV20-1
TGCAGTGCCCCCTCGGGACAGGGGCGGTTCTTC
CSAPSGQGRFF
>TRBD1|TRBJ2-7|TRBV6-1
TGTGCCAGCAGTGACGAGGGACAGGGGGCCCTCGAGCAGTACTTC
CASSDEGQGALEQYF
>.|TRBJ2-5|TRBV10-3
TGTGCCATCAGGGACGAGGGGAGGGAGACCCAGTACTTC
CAIRDEGRETQYF
>.|TRBJ2-1|TRBV21-1
TGTGCCAGCACCCGAACCGGGGACAGAACCTACAATGAGCAGTTCTTC
CASTRTGDRTYNEQFF
>TRBD1|TRBJ1-2|TRBV4-3
TGCGCCAGCAGCCAAGATTGGCGGCAGGGGGTGGTTGGCTACACCTTC
CASSQDWRQGVVGYTF
>TRBD1|TRBJ1-4|TRBV6-5
TGTGCCAGCAGTAACAGGGGTAGTCGTGAAAAACTGTTTTTT
CASSNRGSREKLFF
>.|TRBJ1-2|TRBV5-5
TGTGCCAGCAGCTTGGGGGCCCTCTATGGCTACACCTTC
CASSLGALYGYTF
>.|TRBJ1-5|TRBV30
TGTGCCTGGAGTCAACGGTCCGGGATATTGTCCCAGCATTTT
CAWSQRSGILSQHF